What follows describes a single T cell receptor beta chain. Authors' methods: Reference gene primer amplification in the assay estimated nucleated cell counts. Clones were read by immunoSEQ multiplex PCR, and TCRdb kept only the in-frame ones, dropping some. V and J calls and clone size are given by that table; D and trimming were obtained from the DNA. Here the sample spans around 62,000 clones, about 94% being singletons. The data were obtained in a study of blood T cell repertoires in COVID-19. Study-level information: In each case, the material was cDNA or gDNA derived from T cells, B-cell-depleted T cells, or PBMCs.

CDR3 length: 15 residues. V lost 1 base and J lost 6, with 13 bases in between. CDR1 and CDR2 from the germline V gene are SGHRS and YFSETQ. The specimen was peripheral blood. This sequence was found in a man in his 70s with active COVID-19. This chain links TRBV5-1 with TRBJ2-2; D might be TRBD2 (5 bases). The CDR3 region is CASSLSGITAGELFF. Written as DNA, the CDR3 is TGCGCCAGCAGCTTGAGCGGTATAACGGCCGGGGAGCTGTTTTTT.